This T cell receptor (beta chain) stems from a study of identical twins. This CDR3 is built from 14 residues. Germline lookup yields CDR1 SGHTA and CDR2 FQGNSA. V lost 0 bases, J lost 3 bases, and 8 bases lay in between. This clonotype has just a few counts. With template switching, a universal primer site was added, and the cDNA carried unique molecular identifiers. TCRdb ran MiXCR on the 5' RACE reads and lists one entry per CDR3 protein. The sample has about 470,000 distinct CDR3 sequences, roughly 24% seen once. These same data were also listed under a study on T cells expressing NK-cell markers.

The rearrangement uses TRBV7-2 and TRBJ1-2; the D gene is possibly TRBD1 (5 bases). The specimen sequenced was CD4+ T cells sorted from blood. This receptor was identified in a woman between 18 and 30 years old in good health. The CDR3 DNA reads TGTGCCAGCAGCTTAGCCGGGGGGGACTATGGCTACACCTTC. As protein: CASSLAGGDYGYTF.